The 18 T cell receptor beta chains below all came from one sample that was sequenced in a study of cytomegalovirus exposure and HLA in healthy donors. TCRdb's copy holds only in-frame clones and misses some; the assay was immunoSEQ multiplex PCR. The data show over 85,000 clones, almost 85% seen once. Sequenced: PBMCs. Receptor source: a woman between 18 and 29 years old in good health and CMV-seropositive.

The chain links TRBV28 to TRBJ2-3, with 9 bases matching TRBD2. J gave up 2 bases and V 4 bases, and 10 bases lay outside the gene matches. There are 17 residues in the CDR3. From germline, CDR1 is MDHEN and CDR2 SYDVKM. CDR3 loop: CASSSYPAGGDTDTQYF. In DNA, the CDR3 is TGTGCCAGCAGTTCTTACCCAGCGGGGGGAGACACAGATACGCAGTATTTT.

This sequence joins TRBV28 and TRBJ2-2, with D maybe TRBD1 (5 bases). With 3 bases removed from V and 3 bases from J, the gap between germline ends came to 11 bases. This CDR3 has 15 residues. The germline gives CDR1 MDHEN, CDR2 SYDVKM. The CDR3 loop is CASSLPQGDTGELFF. In nucleotides, the CDR3 is TGTGCCAGCAGTTTGCCCCAGGGTGACACCGGGGAGCTGTTTTTT.

CDR3 protein: CASSLGAGGYTF. In DNA, the CDR3 is TGTGCCAGCAGTCTGGGGGCCGGAGGCTACACCTTC. This chain uses TRBV28 with TRBJ1-2; maybe TRBD1 (6 bases). Per the germline V gene, CDR1 is MDHEN and CDR2 is SYDVKM. This CDR3 has 12 residues. V gave up 5 bases and J gave up 8 bases, with 12 bases separating them.

This chain connects TRBV10-3 to TRBJ1-5, with a tentative D call TRBD1 (6 bases). Trimming removed 1 base at V and 4 bases at J, with 8 bases between. The germline V gene encodes CDR1 ENHRY and CDR2 SYGVKD. The length of the CDR3 is 14 residues. The CDR3 DNA follows: TGTGCCATCAGTGAGTTTACAGGGAATCAGCCCCAGCATTTT. Amino acids: CAISEFTGNQPQHF.

The V call is TRBV5-1, the J call TRBJ1-4; TRBD1 agrees at 7 bases. Germline V gene sequence: CDR1 SGHRS, CDR2 YFSETQ. CDR3 size: 15 residues. V lost 3 bases to trimming and J lost 3 bases; unmatched junction nucleotides: 5. CDR3 sequence: CASSYTGDPNEKLFF. CDR3 bases: TGCGCCAGCAGCTATACAGGGGACCCTAATGAAAAACTGTTTTTT.

V and J are TRBV6-5 and TRBJ1-1; TRBD1 aligns across 8 bases. The V gene end was trimmed by 2 bases and the J gene end by 4 bases; junction bases not matched to a gene: 3. The CDR3 totals 14 residues. Germline CDR1 and CDR2: MNHEY and SVGAGI. The CDR3 DNA is TGTGCCAGCAGTTACCTAGACAGGGGCACTGAAGCTTTCTTT. Its translation: CASSYLDRGTEAFF.

The J gene is TRBJ2-1, the V gene TRBV2; 12 positions agree with TRBD2. This CDR3 spans 14 amino acids. Looked up from germline, CDR1 is SNHLY and CDR2 is FYNNEI. The V and J ends lost 8 bases and 8 bases, in that order; junction bases with no gene match: 7. The CDR3 protein is CASELAGGSDEQFF. DNA of the CDR3: TGTGCCAGCGAACTAGCGGGGGGAAGCGATGAGCAGTTCTTC.

The gene calls are TRBV15 and TRBJ2-1; D is unresolved. The V and J ends lost 0 bases and 12 bases respectively, with 9 bases between them. The CDR3 sequence is 12 residues long. The germline V gene encodes CDR1 LNHNV and CDR2 YYDKDF (reference sequence). The CDR3: CATSRDESAQFF. The CDR3 DNA is TGTGCCACCAGCAGAGATGAGAGTGCGCAGTTCTTC.

This clone was observed a few times. The rearrangement joins TRBV7-9 to TRBJ2-5, with a tentative D call TRBD2 (5 bases). There are 13 residues in the CDR3. Trimming removed 4 bases from V and 4 bases from J, with 10 bases in between. Per germline, CDR1 SEHNR and CDR2 FQNEAQ (reference sequence). The CDR3 region is CASSSRGPETQYF. In DNA form, the CDR3 reads TGTGCCAGCAGCTCACGGGGTCCAGAGACCCAGTACTTC.

This clone has only one observation. The J gene is TRBJ1-1, the V gene TRBV13, with TRBD1 matching over 7 bases. Looked up from germline, CDR1 is PRHDT and CDR2 is FYEKMQ (reference sequence). The CDR3 loop spans 15 amino acids. V was clipped by 5 bases and J by 4 bases; unmatched bases: 10. The CDR3 bases are TGTGCCAGCAGCGCCCGACAGGGCCTGGGCACTGAAGCTTTCTTT. Translation: CASSARQGLGTEAFF.

The V gene is TRBV5-6, the J gene TRBJ2-1, with 7 bases aligning to TRBD2. CDR1 is SGHDT, CDR2 YYEEEE, per germline. J was trimmed by 7 bases and V by 0 bases; bases with no gene match: 7. The CDR3 has 15 amino acids. The CDR3 region has the DNA TGTGCCAGCAGCTTGGCCGGGGGACTAAGGAATGAGCAGTTCTTC. Its translation: CASSLAGGLRNEQFF. The complete variable domain, with remaining parts taken from reference TRBV5-6 and TRBJ2-1, reads DAGVTQSPTHLIKTRGQQVTLRCSPKSGHDTVSWYQQALGQGPQFIFQYYEEEERQRGNFPDRFSGHQFPNYSSELNVNALLLGDSALYLCASSLAGGLRNEQFFGPGTRLTVL.

The chain couples TRBV6-6 to TRBJ2-7; D not certain. Deletions cut 6 bases from V and 4 bases from J, with 7 bases between. This CDR3 spans 11 amino acids. The germline gives CDR1 MNHNY, CDR2 SVGAGI (reference sequence). This CDR3 reads CASSSTYEQYF. The DNA for the CDR3 is TGTGCCAGCAGCAGTACATACGAGCAGTACTTC.

This chain links TRBV5-1 with TRBJ1-2; the match to TRBD1 covers 10 bases. The V gene's germline CDR1 is SGHRS and CDR2 YFSETQ. The CDR3 has 15 residues. V lost 4 bases to trimming and J lost 2 bases; unmatched junction nucleotides: 5. In DNA form, the CDR3 reads TGCGCCAGCAGCCAGGCGGGACAGGGGAACTATGGCTACACCTTC. It codes for CASSQAGQGNYGYTF. Drawing the rest from reference TRBV5-1 and TRBJ1-2, the complete variable domain is KAGVTQTPRYLIKTRGQQVTLSCSPISGHRSVSWYQQTPGQGLQFLFEYFSETQRNKGNFPGRFSGRQFSNSRSEMNVSTLELGDSALYLCASSQAGQGNYGYTFGSGTRLTVV.

The sample holds many counts of this clone. The genes are TRBV6-6 and TRBJ2-3, with D perhaps TRBD1 (5 bases). The CDR3 is 13 amino acids. Deletions cut 8 bases from V and 1 base from J, with 10 bases between. CDR1 and CDR2 from the germline V gene are MNHNY and SVGAGI (reference sequence). CDR3 bases: TGTGCCAGCTCCGGACACGGCACAGATACGCAGTATTTT. This sequence encodes CASSGHGTDTQYF.

CDR3 sequence reads: CASSSVDRGSNEKLFF. CDR3 bases: TGTGCCAGCAGTTCGGTAGACAGGGGGTCTAATGAAAAACTGTTTTTT. J is TRBJ1-4 and V is TRBV28; 9 positions agree with TRBD1. V trimming: 4 bases; J trimming: 3 bases; junction bases outside the gene matches: 6. This CDR3 contains 16 residues. The germline CDR1 and CDR2 sequences are MDHEN and SYDVKM. Using reference TRBV28 and TRBJ1-4 for the parts outside the CDR3, the full variable domain is DVKVTQSSRYLVKRTGEKVFLECVQDMDHENMFWYRQDPGLGLRLIYFSYDVKMKEKGDIPEGYSVSREKKERFSLILESASTNQTSMYLCASSSVDRGSNEKLFFGSGTQLSVL.

The chain recombines TRBV6-5 with TRBJ1-6; the match to TRBD1 covers 8 bases. With 1 base clipped from V and 6 bases from J, the junction kept 5 bases outside the gene matches. Germline CDR1 MNHEY, CDR2 SVGAGI. This CDR3 region has 16 residues. CDR3 nucleotides: TGTGCCAGCAGTTACTTCGGACAGGGAGTTAATTCACCCCTCCACTTT. Amino acid sequence: CASSYFGQGVNSPLHF.

V is TRBV6-1 and J is TRBJ1-1; TRBD1 matches 7 bases. The CDR3 runs 13 residues. Germline V gives CDR1 MNHNS, CDR2 SASEGT. J lost 6 bases, V lost 3 bases, and 4 bases had no gene match. The CDR3 nucleotides read TGTGCCAGCAGTGAGACAGGGAGCGCTGAAGCTTTCTTT. The encoded protein is CASSETGSAEAFF.

J is TRBJ2-3 and V is TRBV6-1; D is possibly TRBD1 (5 bases). The germline gives CDR1 MNHNS, CDR2 SASEGT. The V and J ends lost 4 bases and 5 bases respectively, with 10 bases between them. The CDR3 totals 13 residues. Here the CDR3 DNA reads TGTGCCAGCAGTGGGCAGGGCTTAGATACGCAGTATTTT. Protein: CASSGQGLDTQYF.